This T cell receptor beta chain emerged from a study of PD-L1 blockade in urothelial cancer (dated 2017 in TCRdb). For the study in its entirety: Therapy was started at some point between 2014 and 2016 for all patients, and atezolizumab 1,200 mg was administered intravenously every 3 weeks. About 90% of the 29 patients were identified as males with urothelial cancer of bladder origin, and a prior smoking history was reported by 18 of 29 patients. Somatic, immune and clinical correlates of response to PD-L1 blockade with atezolizumab in urothelial cancer were the focus of an exploratory multi-omic analysis. Pretreatment blood TCR-seq was available for about 30 patients, at least one posttreatment blood collection was obtained for approximately 25 patients, and tumor TCR-seq was available for approximately 25 patients. Blood samples were analyzed at two time points: 3 weeks after treatment start (second dose) and 6 weeks after treatment start. Blood samples gave median yields of around 150,000 T cells and 82,636 unique TCRs, along with a median clonality of around 0.08. In the same patients, pretreatment tumors underwent whole exome sequencing and RNA sequencing in addition to TCR sequencing. Durable clinical benefit was defined as progression-free survival longer than 6 months, and TCR features were also tested against progression-free and overall survival. Patients had an ECOG performance status of 0 or 1 and had received between 0 and 3 prior chemotherapy regimens. TCR sequencing covered pretreatment tumor samples and matched, serially collected peripheral blood taken before and after atezolizumab treatment. Durable clinical benefit was achieved by nine patients but not by the remaining 20. Overall results and qualifications from the work: Because of the small sample size (n = 29) and the many exploratory analyses performed, the results are intended to be regarded as hypothesis-generating. Improved progression-free and overall survival was found to be associated with pretreatment peripheral blood TCR clonality below the median. Among patients with durable benefit, tumor-associated TCR clones showed greater expansion in peripheral blood 3 weeks after treatment started (n ≈ 21, p = 0.022).

This clone was found a few times. Its antigen target is currently unknown. One base away there is no much larger clone; base qualities are not given. In the germline V gene, CDR1 corresponds to SGHRS and CDR2 to YFSETQ. The CDR3 contains 16 residues, cysteine and phenylalanine counted. The retained sequence is limited to the CDR3, 48 bases, with the frame set at the first base. At the junction V is shortened by 3 bases and J by 6 bases, with 22 bases in between. What this sample's time point label stands for: pretreatment peripheral blood. A total of some 30 patients with locally advanced or metastatic urothelial carcinoma, treated at Memorial Sloan Kettering on a trial protocol, made up the cohort. Peripheral blood mononuclear cells were collected pretreatment and during treatment, with between 1 and 8 total time points per patient. The Qiagen DNeasy Blood extraction kit was used to purify genomic DNA from total PBMCs and tumor samples. PBMCs were collected pretreatment and during treatment and were isolated and stored as previously described.

To estimate absolute template abundance from read counts, synthetic TCR analog templates were spiked into each PCR. Using the immunoSEQ assay, TCRbeta CDR3 regions were amplified from genomic DNA with bias-controlled V and J gene primers. Rearranged TCRbeta segments were sequenced at approximately 20X coverage. Per the authors' processing: Clustering was used to correct sequencing errors, and CDR3s were annotated against IMGT to assign V, D and J genes. Out-of-frame and stop-codon sequences were excluded, and only productive TCRbeta rearrangements were used in downstream analyses. To compute clonality, Shannon entropy was normalized by the log of the number of unique productive sequences and then subtracted from one. Fisher's exact test with Benjamini-Hochberg correction, at a threshold of adjusted p below 0.01, was used to find clones that differed between time points or between blood and tumor. The source is immuneACCESS, and TCRdb retained only in-frame sequences with V and J called. Part of the clones is not carried over; for the studies checked, unresolved V genes explain less than half of this, and the remainder is unexplained. V and J calls and clone size come straight from that table; D and trimming were deduced from the DNA. The sample contains around 66,000 clones, approximately 78% of them found a single time. Roughly 1.6% of the sample is held by the ten biggest clonotypes.

Sequencing used PBMCs, obtained around atezolizumab (anti-PD-L1) treatment. This clonotype was sampled from a man aged 70 or older with urothelial cancer. This receptor chain uses TRBV5-1 and TRBJ2-7; TRBD2 is possibly the D segment (6 matching bases). The CDR3 sequence is CASSSSVGGPGPEQYF. The DNA is as follows: TGCGCCAGCAGCTCGTCTGTGGGGGGACCGGGGCCCGAGCAGTACTTC.